This T cell receptor beta chain is from a study of STAT5B mutations in CD4+ large granular lymphocyte leukemia. The CDR3 runs to 15 residues. The V gene end was trimmed by 1 base and the J gene end by 6 bases; junction bases not matched to a gene: 2. CDR1 is MNHNS, CDR2 SASEGT, per germline. The assay was immunoSEQ multiplex PCR, and TCRdb's table has in-frame clones only and misses some. The repertoire consists of 9,500 to 10,000 clones, with just under 85% occurring once and the leading ten covering about 64%. The gene calls are TRBV6-1 and TRBJ1-5; TRBD1 aligns across 11 bases. The receptor's source is a man in his 60s with CD4+ T-cell large granular lymphocyte leukemia. Source material: PBMCs. The CDR3 DNA reads TGTGCCAGCAGTGAAGGGACAGGGGGCGCTCAGCCCCAGCATTTT. This codes for CASSEGTGGAQPQHF.